This T cell receptor (beta chain) originates from a study of T cells in Graves' hyperthyroidism and ophthalmopathy. The CDR3 is made up of 12 amino acids. Germline V gene sequence: CDR1 MNHEY, CDR2 SMNVEV (reference sequence). V was shortened by 5 bases and J by 8 bases, with 12 bases between the two germline ends. TCR beta CDR3 regions were amplified from RNA transcripts. Carried out on the TCR CDR3, a first-round RT-PCR used the HTBI primer set. Via MiXCR, TCRdb re-called the multiplex PCR reads, giving one row per CDR3 protein. The sample lists under 750,000 distinct CDR3 sequences; around 20% were seen once.

This clonotype was obtained from a woman in her forties or fifties with Graves' hyperthyroidism that later progressed to Graves' ophthalmopathy. This chain joins TRBV27 and TRBJ1-1, with D possibly matching TRBD1 (6 bases). Material: blood. The CDR3 protein is CASSPGTSEAFF. The CDR3, as DNA: TGTGCCAGCAGTCCCGGGACATCCGAAGCTTTCTTT.